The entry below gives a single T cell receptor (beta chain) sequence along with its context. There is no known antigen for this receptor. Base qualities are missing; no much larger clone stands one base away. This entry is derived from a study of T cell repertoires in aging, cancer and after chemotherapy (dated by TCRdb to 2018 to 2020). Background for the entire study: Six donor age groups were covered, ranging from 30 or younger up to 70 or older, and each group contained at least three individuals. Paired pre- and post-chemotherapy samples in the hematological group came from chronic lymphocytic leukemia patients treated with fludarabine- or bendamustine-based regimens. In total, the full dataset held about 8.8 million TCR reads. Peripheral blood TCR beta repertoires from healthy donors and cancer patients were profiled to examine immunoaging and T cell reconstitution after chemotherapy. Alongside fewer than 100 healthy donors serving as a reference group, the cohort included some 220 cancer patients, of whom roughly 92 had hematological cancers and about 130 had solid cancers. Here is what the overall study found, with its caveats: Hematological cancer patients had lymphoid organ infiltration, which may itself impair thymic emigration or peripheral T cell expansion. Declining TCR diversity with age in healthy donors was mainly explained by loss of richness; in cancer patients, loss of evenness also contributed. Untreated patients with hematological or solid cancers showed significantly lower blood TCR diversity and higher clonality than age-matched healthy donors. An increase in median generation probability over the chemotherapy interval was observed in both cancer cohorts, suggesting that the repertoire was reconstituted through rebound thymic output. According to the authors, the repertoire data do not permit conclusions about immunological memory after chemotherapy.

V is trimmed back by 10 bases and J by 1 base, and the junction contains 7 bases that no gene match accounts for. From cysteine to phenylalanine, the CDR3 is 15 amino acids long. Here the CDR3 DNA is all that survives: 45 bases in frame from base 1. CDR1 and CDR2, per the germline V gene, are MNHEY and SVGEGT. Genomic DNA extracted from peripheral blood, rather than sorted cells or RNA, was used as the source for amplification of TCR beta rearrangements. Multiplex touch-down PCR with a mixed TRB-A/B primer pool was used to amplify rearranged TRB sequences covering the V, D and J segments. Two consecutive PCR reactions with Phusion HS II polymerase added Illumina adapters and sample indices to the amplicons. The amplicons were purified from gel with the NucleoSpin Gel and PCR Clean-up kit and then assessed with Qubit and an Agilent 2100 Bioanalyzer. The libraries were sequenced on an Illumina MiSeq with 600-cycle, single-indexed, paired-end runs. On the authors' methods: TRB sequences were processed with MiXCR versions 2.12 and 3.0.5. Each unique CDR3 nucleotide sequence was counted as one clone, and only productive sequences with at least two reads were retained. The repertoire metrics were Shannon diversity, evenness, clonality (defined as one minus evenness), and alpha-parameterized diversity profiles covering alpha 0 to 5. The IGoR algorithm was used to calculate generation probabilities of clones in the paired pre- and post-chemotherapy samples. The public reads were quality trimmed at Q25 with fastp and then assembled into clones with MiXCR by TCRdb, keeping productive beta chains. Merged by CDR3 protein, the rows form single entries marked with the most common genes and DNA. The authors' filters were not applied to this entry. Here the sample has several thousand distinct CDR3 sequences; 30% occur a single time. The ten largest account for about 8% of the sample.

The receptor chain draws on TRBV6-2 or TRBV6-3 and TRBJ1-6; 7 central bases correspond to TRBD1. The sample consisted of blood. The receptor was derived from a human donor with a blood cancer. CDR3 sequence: CATKRGQSYNSPLHF. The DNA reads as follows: TGTGCCACCAAAAGGGGACAGTCCTATAATTCACCCCTCCACTTT.